This T cell receptor (beta chain) emerged from a study of blood T cells in healthy people across ages (dated by TCRdb to between 2014 and 2016). At the level of the whole study: In model experiments, template switching captured roughly one uniquely barcoded TCR beta cDNA molecule for every two T cells. For two donors (one aged 18 to 30 and one aged 80 or older), the study analyzed two additional independent replicas of 1 million unique cDNA reads from the same blood draw. To avoid experimental bias, donors of different ages were randomly spread across the sequencing lanes. The donors were split into four age groups: young (average approximately 16 years), middle-aged (over 35), aged (around 67) and long-lived (under 90). The study measured age-related changes in TCR beta repertoire diversity using deep sequencing normalized with unique cDNA molecular identifiers.

The CDR3 goes from the cysteine to the phenylalanine over 15 residues. The DNA shown is the 45-base CDR3, in frame from base 1. The germline V gene supplies CDR1 MNHEY and CDR2 SVGEGT. Systemically healthy Caucasian individuals from Russia, 39 in total and aged 6 to 90 years, were included as donors. Each donor gave approximately 10 milliliters of peripheral blood, collected into EDTA-treated Vacutainer tubes. Ficoll-Paque density-gradient centrifugation was used to isolate PBMCs, with at least 6 million per sample. Total RNA was extracted from PBMCs with Trizol reagent, with at least 6 micrograms obtained per sample. For every donor, flow cytometry on a PBMC aliquot measured the percentage of naive CD45RAhigh/CD27high T cells. Notes on this clonotype: What this receptor recognizes is not known. This clone may be a read error of a much larger clone one base away.

Library method: 5' RACE. Data came from an Illumina HiSeq 2500. A second PCR of roughly 7 to 11 cycles was performed with a sample-barcoded 5' primer and a J-beta primer mix. A unique molecular identifier was introduced onto each TCR beta cDNA molecule by a template-switch 5' adaptor carrying 12 random nucleotides. At least 2.5 million CDR3-containing paired-end reads were obtained from each sample. First-strand cDNA was synthesized from all RNA with the Mint cDNA synthesis kit, primed by a TRBC-specific oligonucleotide. Following uracil-DNA glycosylase treatment, a first 18-cycle PCR with universal primers M1SS and BC2_uni_R was performed on all cDNA. The paper's processing steps were these. Each sample was normalized by randomly selecting 1 million high-quality reads, each carrying a distinct molecular identifier. Reads sharing molecular identifiers were discarded rather than binned into consensus sequences. MiTCR, set to a Q25 quality threshold and the strictest error-elimination algorithm, was used for CDR3 identification, clonotype clustering and error correction. A nonparametric unseen species model with Euler transformation was used to estimate lower-bound total TCR beta diversity. TCRdb itself trimmed the public reads at Q25 with fastp, ran MiXCR and retained productive beta chains. One record per CDR3 amino acid sequence lists the most common genes and DNA. TCRdb assigned the V and J calls; the authors' analysis was not used. The sample yields 1,500,000 or so distinct CDR3 sequences; about 42% were counted once. The ten largest clonotypes hold about 4% of the sample.

What the authors observed across the whole study: Total diversity estimates from one million sequenced T cells were considered lower bounds and underestimates. The CMV infection status of donors was not known, potentially confounding age-related changes in expanded clonotypes. Compared with the aged group, the long-lived group had more naive CD4+ T cells, fewer expanded clones and increased TCR diversity, a pattern suggesting age selection. Since profiling was done on bulk unsorted PBMCs, naive and antigen-experienced compartments could not be conclusively compared. Observed TCR beta diversity per million T cells fell roughly linearly with age, and a significant reduction was already apparent by age around 36. There was a strong correlation between observed TCR beta diversity and the percentage of naive T cells measured by flow cytometry.

The material sequenced was blood. The chain is encoded by TRBV6-2 or TRBV6-3 joined to TRBJ2-4; the D gene is perhaps TRBD2, on 6 matching bases. The J call is uncertain, as TRBJ2-7 better fits the DNA end. This TCR came from a woman aged 18-29 years in good health. The CDR3 has the sequence CASNSPRRGYYEQYF. The DNA sequence is as follows: TGTGCCAGCAACTCACCTAGGAGGGGATACTACGAGCAGTACTTC.